These 18 T cell receptor beta chains came from one sample sequenced in a study of blood T cell repertoires in COVID-19 (dated by TCRdb to 2018 to 2020). The library relied on the immunoSEQ multiplex PCR assay. Entries here come from immuneACCESS through TCRdb and include only in-frame sequences with V and J called. Some clones fail to appear in such tables; in the studies checked, an unresolved V gene covers under half of the shortfall, and the cause of the remainder is unknown. The sample table holds around 170,000 clones, of which about nine tenths were seen once. Of the sample, roughly 25% is held by the ten largest clones. Sequenced material: peripheral blood. These receptors were obtained from a man aged 55 to 69 with acute or convalescent COVID-19.

This clone was counted once. This chain uses TRBV10-3 with TRBJ1-3; no clear D. The CDR3 is 18 residues long. Trimming removed 5 bases at V and 2 bases at J, with 22 bases between. Germline loops: CDR1 ENHRY, CDR2 SYGVKD. CDR3 nucleotide sequence: TGTGCCATCAGTCTGACGGATCCCATCGGGGAGCCTGGAAACACCATATATTTT. It specifies CAISLTDPIGEPGNTIYF.

This chain joins TRBV7-6 and TRBJ1-3, with D maybe TRBD1 (5 bases). The ends were cut back, 5 bases at V and 4 bases at J, with 18 bases in the middle. The CDR3 runs 16 residues. Germline V lookup: CDR1 SGHVS, CDR2 FNYEAQ. CDR3: CASSLGGGWMGNTIYF. The CDR3 DNA follows: TGTGCCAGCAGCCTTGGGGGGGGATGGATGGGAAACACCATATATTTT.

The V gene is TRBV7-9, the J gene TRBJ1-1; D is unclear. The V and J ends lost 3 bases and 11 bases respectively, with 22 bases between them. Per germline, CDR1 SEHNR and CDR2 FQNEAQ (reference sequence). The CDR3 consists of 15 residues. This CDR3 is CASSFLSESPGRAFF. The CDR3 bases are TGTGCCAGCAGCTTTCTATCGGAATCTCCGGGGAGGGCTTTCTTT.

The chain is built from TRBV4-3 and TRBJ1-4; 11 bases agree with TRBD1. The length of the CDR3 is 15 residues. Germline V gene lookup returns CDR1 LGHNA and CDR2 YSLEER. The trim removed 4 bases at V and 7 bases at J, leaving 5 bases unmatched. The DNA of the CDR3 is TGCGCCAGCAGCCCCTGGGGACAGGGGGGTGAAAAACTGTTTTTT. Its translation: CASSPWGQGGEKLFF.

This chain connects TRBV19 to TRBJ1-4; D gene ambiguous. V lost 4 bases, J lost 0 bases, and 9 bases lay in between. Germline assignment: CDR1 LNHDA and CDR2 SQIVND (reference sequence). The CDR3 runs 15 residues. Here the CDR3 reads CASSSVVATNEKLFF. CDR3 in DNA: TGTGCCAGTAGTAGCGTCGTTGCAACTAATGAAAAACTGTTTTTT.

The rearrangement uses TRBV14 and TRBJ2-7, with TRBD2 identical over 7 bases. Germline trimming cut 8 bases from V and 2 bases from J; bases unmatched to any gene: 9. The CDR3 is 14 amino acids. Per the germline V gene, CDR1 is SGHDN and CDR2 is FVKESK. The CDR3 protein is CASGLGNRPYEQYF. CDR3 nucleotides: TGTGCCAGCGGACTAGGAAACCGCCCCTACGAGCAGTACTTC.

V usage is TRBV4-1 and J usage is TRBJ2-5, with TRBD1 matching over 8 bases. CDR3 length: 13 amino acids. J gave up 5 bases and V 6 bases, and 5 bases lay outside the gene matches. In germline, CDR1 is MGHRA, CDR2 YSYEKL. The CDR3 DNA is TGCGCCAGCAGACCGACAGGGGCGGAGACCCAGTACTTC. This sequence encodes CASRPTGAETQYF.

The chain has TRBV2 and TRBJ1-6; D gene uncertain. V lost 6 bases and J 5 bases, leaving 8 bases between the germline ends. The CDR3 consists of 13 residues. The V gene's germline CDR1 is SNHLY and CDR2 FYNNEI. Written as DNA, the CDR3 is TGTGCCAGCAGGGGAGATAATAATTCACCCCTCCACTTT. It encodes CASRGDNNSPLHF.

The V and J genes are TRBV15 and TRBJ2-7, with a weak D call TRBD2 (7 bases). Germline assignment: CDR1 LNHNV and CDR2 YYDKDF (reference sequence). Deletions cut 5 bases from V and 3 bases from J, with 14 bases between. This CDR3 spans 14 amino acids. This CDR3 reads CATSGGGGLYEQYF. CDR3 nucleotides: TGTGCCACCAGCGGTGGGGGGGGGCTCTACGAGCAGTACTTC.

This chain joins TRBV5-1 and TRBJ1-5; D is undetermined. Trimming pared 0 bases from V and 9 bases from J, leaving 10 bases between. This CDR3 comprises 13 residues. CDR1 is SGHRS, CDR2 YFSETQ, per germline. In DNA form, the CDR3 reads TGCGCCAGCAGCTTGGGAACCACCGGGCCCCAGCATTTT. Its translation: CASSLGTTGPQHF.

The gene calls are TRBV29-1 and TRBJ1-4; no reliable D call. The CDR3 has 11 amino acids. The V and J ends lost 0 bases and 7 bases respectively, with 3 bases between them. Germline V lookup: CDR1 SQVTM, CDR2 ANQGSEA. CDR3 in amino acids: CSVEEAEKLFF. In nucleotides, the CDR3 is TGCAGCGTTGAAGAGGCTGAAAAACTGTTTTTT.

J is TRBJ1-2 and V is TRBV19; TRBD1 is a possible D gene (6 bases). V shed 9 bases and J shed 3 bases, with 14 bases lying between them. The CDR3 consists of 13 residues. Germline CDR1 is LNHDA and CDR2 is SQIVND (reference sequence). The CDR3 DNA sequence: TGTGCCAGGAAGGGGGGGAAGGACTATGGCTACACCTTC. This gives the protein CARKGGKDYGYTF.

The gene calls are TRBV21-1 and TRBJ2-1; the table's D call, TRBD1, was not checked against the DNA. TRBV21-1 is a pseudogene segment. This CDR3 contains 18 residues. Written as DNA, the CDR3 is TGTGCCAGCATACGAATCACGGAAGGACAGGGGCCCTACAATGAGCAGTTCTTC. Protein product: CASIRITEGQGPYNEQFF.

CDR3 protein: CASSLDRDNYGYTF. CDR3 bases: TGTGCCAGCAGTCTAGACAGGGACAACTATGGCTACACCTTC. The chain uses TRBV27 and TRBJ1-2, with 7 bases fitting TRBD1. Germline values: CDR1 MNHEY, CDR2 SMNVEV (reference sequence). With V trimmed by 5 bases and J by 2 bases, 5 bases remained unmatched. The CDR3 extends over 14 amino acids.

The chain couples TRBV4-1 to TRBJ2-2, with D perhaps TRBD1 (6 bases). CDR3 length equals 17 residues. V dropped 0 bases and J dropped 1 base, with 12 bases sitting between them. Germline V gene lookup returns CDR1 MGHRA and CDR2 YSYEKL. This CDR3 reads CASSQDRAGVNTGELFF. The DNA of the CDR3 is TGCGCCAGCAGCCAAGATCGGGCAGGGGTGAACACCGGGGAGCTGTTTTTT.

The chain links TRBV10-3 to TRBJ1-4; 8 nucleotides align to TRBD1. The CDR3 sequence is 14 residues long. Germline V gene data show CDR1 as ENHRY and CDR2 as SYGVKD. V was pared by 2 bases and J by 4 bases, with 0 bases of the junction left unmatched. The CDR3, as DNA: TGTGCCATCAGTGAGGGACAGGGTAATGAAAAACTGTTTTTT. It encodes CAISEGQGNEKLFF.

V gene TRBV7-3 combines with J gene TRBJ2-1; 8 bases align to TRBD1. Germline assignment: CDR1 SGHTA and CDR2 FQGTGA. CDR3 length: 15 residues. V lost 2 bases and J lost 4; bases outside the gene matches: 4. CDR3 region: CASSLGRQGYNEQFF. DNA for the CDR3: TGTGCCAGCAGCTTAGGCAGACAGGGGTACAATGAGCAGTTCTTC.

The genes are TRBV27 and TRBJ1-2, with TRBD1 identical over 7 bases. V shed 5 bases, J shed 3 bases, and the junction held 12 bases outside the gene matches. Germline assignment: CDR1 MNHEY and CDR2 SMNVEV (reference sequence). The CDR3 totals 16 residues. The DNA for the CDR3 is TGTGCCAGCAGTGATCACTCGGACAGGACTTACTATGGCTACACCTTC. Protein product: CASSDHSDRTYYGYTF.